This note documents a single T cell receptor (beta chain) sequence. Its antigen is not yet known. A far more abundant clone sits one base away, making this likely a read error. These data come from a study of low-dose radiotherapy and immunotherapy resistance in tumors (dated by TCRdb to 2022 to 2024). At the level of the whole study: Patients in Cohort 1 were given 0.5 Gy per fraction every 2 weeks, and the prescribed total PTV dose was 6.5 Gy. Randomization of trial participants into treatment groups was not performed. Eight patients were included in the translational analysis, namely three from the first dose cohort plus the first five from the second dose cohort. Cyclophosphamide 200 mg/m2 was given intravenously every two weeks, one day before each radiation and immunotherapy administration. Nivolumab and ipilimumab were both given intravenously, with nivolumab at a 240 mg flat dose every two weeks and ipilimumab at 1 mg/kg every six weeks. Cohort 2 received 1 Gy per fraction every two weeks, with a total of 13 Gy over 26 weeks. Starting on cycle 1 day 1, patients took 300 mg of aspirin by mouth once a day for four cycles.

At the junction V is shortened by 1 base and J by 7 bases; bases outside the gene matches: 21. The CDR3 sequence holds 19 residues, the cysteine and phenylalanine included. CDR3 DNA is the only sequence kept; it has 57 bases, read in frame from the first base. From the germline V gene (reference sequence), CDR1 is MNHEY and CDR2 is SMNVEV. Reading the label with the study, this specimen's time point is: after trial treatment. Read against the paper, the sample's treatment or condition label means: LDRT plus nivolumab, ipilimumab, low-dose cyclophosphamide and aspirin (RACIN trial). The donors came from RACIN, which was a single-arm phase I dose-escalation trial that paired nivolumab and ipilimumab with aspirin, low-dose cyclophosphamide and low-dose radiotherapy. To be eligible, a patient needed to have an advanced solid tumor that was TIL-negative. Sequenced on an Illumina HiSeq 2500. To make first-strand cDNA, Superscript III was used along with a set of TRAV- and TRBV-specific primers so that both the TCRalpha and TCRbeta chains were covered. TCRs were amplified with Phusion for around 20 PCR cycles, with a constant-region primer paired with the adapter attached to the V primers. The isolated mRNA was amplified using the MessageAmp II aRNA Amplification Kit, with in vitro transcription performed for roughly 15 hours at 37 degrees C. The Dynabeads mRNA DIRECT Purification Kit was used to isolate mRNA for TCR sequencing. Indexed Illumina adapters were added in a second Phusion PCR of 25 cycles, after which AMPure XP beads were used to purify the products. On the study's bioinformatics: Custom Perl scripts were used to pool TCR sequences that encoded the same protein, to remove out-of-frame sequences, and to calculate the abundance of each clonotype. The analysis excluded TCR sequences that were supported by just one read. Shannon entropy, Gini index, clonality, richness, and the frequency of TCRs shared between repertoires were included as repertoire metrics. TCRdb itself trimmed the public reads at Q25 with fastp, ran MiXCR and retained productive beta chains. A single entry per CDR3 protein holds the most common genes and DNA from its merged rows. The V and J calls come from TCRdb's annotation, not from the publication. In this sample the table shows some 57,000 distinct CDR3 sequences, 20% to 25% of which occur a single time. The ten biggest clones cover 6.7% of the sample.

This receptor was obtained from a male donor with prostate cancer. The material sequenced was PBMCs, taken after low-dose radiotherapy plus immunotherapy. The chain was built from TRBV27 and TRBJ2-7; the junction holds 8 bases that match TRBD2. The nucleotide sequence reads TGTGCCAGCAGTTTATACGGGAGGGCCGGACGGGGCTCCTACAATGAGCAGTACTTC. Its amino acids are CASSLYGRAGRGSYNEQYF.